The rows below give T cell receptor beta chains drawn from one sample of a study of technical replicates of blood from four donors. Here immunoSEQ multiplex PCR was the method, and the copy in TCRdb shows in-frame clones only, minus some. This table holds about 54,000 clones, less than 95% found once. The sequencing input was T cells isolated from PBMCs. The receptor set was obtained from a human donor in good health. The CDR3 runs from the conserved cysteine through the conserved F or W. A D gene is named only where the DNA matches it firmly.

V gene	J gene	D gene	CDR3 protein
TRBV5-1	TRBJ1-2	TRBD1	CASSRGQEGRSDYGYTF
TRBV11-2	TRBJ2-7	TRBD2	CASSLGILAAKYEQYF
TRBV5-1	TRBJ2-3	-	CASSFRRGGTSTDTQYF
TRBV5-4	TRBJ2-1	TRBD2	CASTVGGPHNEQFF
TRBV11-3	TRBJ2-3	-	CASSFSSGFADTQYF
TRBV7-8	TRBJ2-5	TRBD1	CASSFYRGFKETQYF
TRBV7-6	TRBJ1-1	-	CASSLEGHLNTEAFF
TRBV16	TRBJ1-3	-	CASSQSAGAGNTIYF
TRBV10-1	TRBJ2-3	-	CASSESADTQYF
TRBV5-1	TRBJ2-2	TRBD2	CASSRGLAGFTGELFF
TRBV18	TRBJ2-3	-	CASSPLGDTQYF
TRBV7-9	TRBJ1-1	-	CASSFLVGDSEAFF
TRBV9	TRBJ2-5	-	CASSVASGGRETQYF